Listed here are 30 T cell receptor beta chains from one sample, sequenced in a study of blood T cell repertoires in COVID-19. Here immunoSEQ multiplex PCR was the method, and the copy in TCRdb shows in-frame clones only, minus some. Here the sample spans 55,000 to 75,000 clones, around nine tenths being singletons. The sample consisted of peripheral blood. Receptors were obtained from a human donor in a cohort sampled during active COVID-19.

This chain connects TRBV5-6 to TRBJ2-1, with 8 bases matching TRBD1. CDR3 length equals 15 residues. The germline V gene encodes CDR1 SGHDT and CDR2 YYEEEE. The junction had 2 bases not matched to a gene; V was cut back by 1 base and J by 2 bases. The CDR3 nucleotides read TGTGCCAGCAGCTTGTGGACAGGGCCCTACAATGAGCAGTTCTTC. Its translation is CASSLWTGPYNEQFF.

This clone was observed a few times. V gene TRBV6-5 combines with J gene TRBJ1-5, with unresolved D. Trimming took 4 bases from V and 0 from J, leaving 13 bases between them. This CDR3 spans 16 amino acids. Germline lookup yields CDR1 MNHEY and CDR2 SVGAGI. The CDR3 DNA follows: TGTGCCAGCAGTTTTTGGCAGTTAAATAGCAATCAGCCCCAGCATTTT. Protein product: CASSFWQLNSNQPQHF.

V and J are TRBV7-8 and TRBJ1-4; D perhaps matches TRBD1 (5 bases). Germline-derived CDR1 and CDR2 are SGHVS and FQNEAQ. V was shortened by 2 bases and J by 7 bases, with 14 bases between the two germline ends. This CDR3 has 15 amino acids. CDR3 loop: CASSLRSGGVEKLFF. The CDR3 bases are TGTGCCAGCAGCTTACGATCGGGGGGTGTTGAAAAACTGTTTTTT.

V is TRBV6-2 or TRBV6-3 and J is TRBJ1-2, with 9 bases identical to TRBD1. This CDR3 has 16 amino acids. J was trimmed by 4 bases and V by 0 bases; bases with no gene match: 6. Germline lookup yields CDR1 MNHEY and CDR2 SVGEGT. CDR3 nucleotides: TGTGCCAGCAGTTACTCTACAGGGGGCTCGCTCTATGGCTACACCTTC. It is translated as CASSYSTGGSLYGYTF.

This sequence joins TRBV5-8 and TRBJ1-1; no firm D call. V lost 1 base and J 5 bases, leaving 6 bases between the germline ends. Germline-derived CDR1 and CDR2 are SGHTS and YDEGEE. The CDR3 has 12 amino acids. The CDR3 DNA is TGTGCCAGCAGCTTGATATTTACTGAAGCTTTCTTT. Its translation is CASSLIFTEAFF.

The genes are TRBV19 and TRBJ2-2; D possibly corresponds to TRBD2 (6 bases). V dropped 4 bases and J dropped 4 bases, with 10 bases sitting between them. Looked up from germline, CDR1 is LNHDA and CDR2 is SQIVND (reference sequence). The CDR3 is made up of 14 amino acids. CDR3: CASSRGVGTGELFF. The CDR3, as DNA: TGTGCCAGTAGTAGGGGGGTAGGCACCGGGGAGCTGTTTTTT.

This sequence joins TRBV4-3 and TRBJ1-4, with 7 bases matching TRBD1. Trimming took 1 base from V and 8 from J; bases not matched to a gene: 7. The CDR3 loop spans 15 amino acids. Germline lookup yields CDR1 LGHNA and CDR2 YSLEER. CDR3 amino acids: CASSQAGQNNEKLFF. The CDR3 DNA reads TGCGCCAGCAGCCAAGCGGGACAGAACAACGAAAAACTGTTTTTT.

The rearrangement uses TRBV7-2 and TRBJ1-2; 7 bases align to TRBD1. Germline trimming cut 3 bases from V and 0 bases from J; bases unmatched to any gene: 7. This CDR3 has 16 amino acids. Germline V gene lookup returns CDR1 SGHTA and CDR2 FQGNSA. The CDR3 nucleotides are TGTGCCAGCAGCTTCAACGGGGACAGCACTAACTATGGCTACACCTTC. This codes for CASSFNGDSTNYGYTF.

V gene TRBV5-6 combines with J gene TRBJ1-2; 7 bases match TRBD1. The V gene's germline CDR1 is SGHDT and CDR2 YYEEEE. V lost 4 bases to trimming and J lost 6 bases; unmatched junction nucleotides: 12. The CDR3 runs to 15 residues. The CDR3 is CASSVLPETGHGYTF. The CDR3 nucleotides are TGTGCCAGCAGCGTGCTCCCCGAGACAGGGCATGGCTACACCTTC.

In this sample, this clone turned up a few times. V and J are TRBV4-1 and TRBJ1-2, with D hard to call. The CDR3 contains 13 residues. Germline V lookup: CDR1 MGHRA, CDR2 YSYEKL. V was trimmed by 8 bases and J by 1 base, leaving 11 bases between them. The CDR3 bases are TGCGCCAGCTCTCAACGGGTTAACTATGGCTACACCTTC. It is translated as CASSQRVNYGYTF.

The chain joins TRBV27 to TRBJ1-1, with unresolved D. V was cut by 4 bases and J by 4 bases, with 10 bases left in between. This CDR3 has 13 residues. From germline, CDR1 is MNHEY and CDR2 SMNVEV (reference sequence). The CDR3 DNA sequence: TGTGCCAGCAGTTCCGCCAGAAGCACTGAAGCTTTCTTT. It yields the protein CASSSARSTEAFF.

The gene calls are TRBV6-5 and TRBJ2-7; 7 bases fit TRBD1. Germline CDR1 MNHEY, CDR2 SVGAGI. J was trimmed by 0 bases and V by 9 bases; bases with no gene match: 11. This CDR3 spans 15 amino acids. The CDR3 sequence: CASHSEGTDSYEQYF. CDR3 nucleotide sequence: TGTGCCAGTCACTCAGAGGGGACAGACTCCTACGAGCAGTACTTC.

V is TRBV6-5 and J is TRBJ1-4; 7 positions agree with TRBD1. Germline lookup yields CDR1 MNHEY and CDR2 SVGAGI. The V segment lost 6 bases and the J segment 8 bases; nucleotides outside the gene matches: 12. The CDR3 runs 15 residues. In DNA form, the CDR3 reads TGTGCCAGCAGCCAACAACCGACAGGGATAGAAAAACTGTTTTTT. It translates to CASSQQPTGIEKLFF.

The chain couples TRBV11-2 to TRBJ1-1; a weak D match, TRBD1 (6 bases). Germline-derived CDR1 and CDR2 are SGHAT and FQNNGV. V was trimmed by 2 bases and J by 10 bases, leaving 26 bases between them. The CDR3 length is 17 residues. The CDR3 DNA reads as TGTGCCAGCAGCTTAACCCGGGACACGAAGTCCGGACTAGCAGCTTTCTTT. Its translation: CASSLTRDTKSGLAAFF. Variable domain in full (rest from reference TRBV11-2 and TRBJ1-1): EAGVAQSPRYKIIEKRQSVAFWCNPISGHATLYWYQQILGQGPKLLIQFQNNGVVDDSQLPKDRFSAERLKGVDSTLKIQPAKLEDSAVYLCASSLTRDTKSGLAAFFGQGTRLTVV.

This chain uses TRBV13 with TRBJ1-2; the match to TRBD1 covers 8 bases. Germline loops: CDR1 PRHDT, CDR2 FYEKMQ (reference sequence). Trimming cost V 4 bases and J 8 bases; bases outside gene matches: 9. The CDR3 covers 14 residues. CDR3 nucleotides: TGTGCCAGCAGCTCGCAGGCAGGGGGCGGCGGCTACACCTTC. This translates into CASSSQAGGGGYTF. Together with reference TRBV13 and TRBJ1-2, the CDR3 gives the full variable domain: AAGVIQSPRHLIKEKRETATLKCYPIPRHDTVYWYQQGPGQDPQFLISFYEKMQSDKGSIPDRFSAQQFSDYHSELNMSSLELGDSALYFCASSSQAGGGGYTFGSGTRLTVV.

V gene TRBV11-3 combines with J gene TRBJ2-7; TRBD1 matches 9 bases. The CDR3 spans 17 residues. With V trimmed by 0 bases and J by 4 bases, 10 bases remained unmatched. Germline V lookup: CDR1 SGHNT, CDR2 YENEEA. The CDR3, as DNA: TGTGCCAGCAGCTTAGAAGTTGTGGACAGGGGTACGTACGAGCAGTACTTC. It yields the protein CASSLEVVDRGTYEQYF.

The chain carries TRBV11-2 and TRBJ1-6; a possible D gene is TRBD1 (6 bases). The CDR3 covers 15 residues. V was clipped by 0 bases and J by 9 bases, with 12 bases between them. CDR1 and CDR2 (germline): SGHAT, FQNNGV. This CDR3 is CASSLDAQGTSPLHF. In DNA form, the CDR3 reads TGTGCCAGCAGCTTAGATGCCCAGGGGACTTCACCCCTCCACTTT.

This clone turned up a few times. This rearrangement joins TRBV27 to TRBJ2-1; weak D call: TRBD2 (5 bases). V gave up 4 bases and J gave up 10 bases, with 14 bases separating them. Per germline, CDR1 MNHEY and CDR2 SMNVEV (reference sequence). This CDR3 is 13 amino acids long. CDR3 DNA sequence: TGTGCCAGCAGTTCCAGAACTAGTAACGAGCAGTTCTTC. This translates into CASSSRTSNEQFF.

The chain joins TRBV4-1 to TRBJ2-7, with D possibly being TRBD2 (7 bases). Germline values: CDR1 MGHRA, CDR2 YSYEKL. The ends were cut back, 1 base at V and 2 bases at J, with 15 bases in the middle. The CDR3 contains 16 residues. CDR3 sequence reads: CASSQGERGAPYEQYF. The CDR3 DNA follows: TGCGCCAGCAGCCAAGGGGAACGGGGGGCACCCTACGAGCAGTACTTC.

The chain couples TRBV4-3 to TRBJ1-1; D not certain. This CDR3 comprises 16 residues. CDR1 is LGHNA, CDR2 YSLEER, per germline. V gave up 5 bases and J gave up 1 base, with 17 bases separating them. CDR3 sequence reads: CASSYKGGWRNTEAFF. The CDR3, as DNA: TGCGCCAGCAGCTACAAAGGAGGATGGAGGAACACTGAAGCTTTCTTT.

The chain uses TRBV7-2 and TRBJ1-5, with a weak D call TRBD1 (5 bases). The CDR3 is made up of 16 amino acids. The V end lost 2 bases, the J end lost 1 base, and 12 bases lay between the germline ends. Germline CDR1 and CDR2: SGHTA and FQGNSA. The CDR3 is CASSLSRTLSNQPQHF. CDR3 nucleotides: TGTGCCAGCAGCTTATCCAGGACACTGAGCAATCAGCCCCAGCATTTT.

The chain employs TRBV9 and TRBJ1-1; 8 nucleotides align to TRBD1. J lost 8 bases, V lost 3 bases, and 6 bases had no gene match. CDR3 size: 13 residues. The germline V gene has CDR1 SGDLS and CDR2 YYNGEE. Here the CDR3 reads CASSGQGAREAFF. CDR3 bases: TGTGCCAGCAGCGGTCAGGGGGCGCGGGAAGCTTTCTTT.

The chain employs TRBV29-1 and TRBJ2-7, with 7 bases that match TRBD2. There are 16 residues in the CDR3. CDR1 is SQVTM, CDR2 ANQGSEA, per germline. Trimming at V came to 4 bases and at J to 2 bases, leaving 14 bases not matched to a gene. The CDR3 spells CSVAGSDGGTPYEQYF. CDR3 sequence (DNA): TGCAGCGTTGCAGGCTCCGACGGGGGGACCCCCTACGAGCAGTACTTC.

The V and J genes are TRBV7-3 and TRBJ1-2; D gene ambiguous. The V gene's germline CDR1 is SGHTA and CDR2 FQGTGA. The CDR3 consists of 12 residues. V was shortened by 1 base and J by 4 bases, with 4 bases between the two germline ends. The CDR3 reads CASSLNGYGYTF. As DNA, the CDR3 is TGTGCCAGCAGCTTAAACGGCTATGGCTACACCTTC.

The chain combines TRBV6-5 with TRBJ1-2, with TRBD1 matching 7 bases. The CDR3 sequence is 14 residues long. The ends lost 4 bases at V and 6 bases at J; junction bases unmatched: 8. Germline assignment: CDR1 MNHEY and CDR2 SVGAGI. This chain's CDR3 is CASSLEGDSDGYTF. The CDR3 DNA follows: TGTGCCAGCAGTTTAGAGGGGGACAGCGATGGCTACACCTTC.

The chain is built from TRBV27 and TRBJ1-1, with a weak D call TRBD1 (5 bases). V dropped 4 bases and J dropped 4 bases, with 16 bases sitting between them. Germline V gene data show CDR1 as MNHEY and CDR2 as SMNVEV (reference sequence). The CDR3 totals 15 residues. The CDR3 coding sequence is TGTGCCAGCAGTTCCCCATGGGGCAGTCCCACTGAAGCTTTCTTT. As protein: CASSSPWGSPTEAFF.

The gene calls are TRBV10-2 and TRBJ1-2, with D unclear. The V end was cut by 3 bases, the J end by 6 bases, with 11 bases between. The CDR3 runs to 13 residues. Germline CDR1 is WSHSY and CDR2 is SAAADI. The CDR3 reads CASSDTPGNGYTF. For the CDR3, the DNA is TGCGCCAGCAGTGATACTCCGGGGAATGGCTACACCTTC.

The J gene is TRBJ2-7, the V gene TRBV5-4; 7 bases are a match to TRBD1. Per germline, CDR1 SGHNT and CDR2 YYREEE (reference sequence). The trim removed 0 bases at V and 1 base at J, leaving 1 base unmatched. This CDR3 spans 14 amino acids. CDR3 bases: TGTGCCAGCAGCTTGGAACAGGGGTCCTACGAGCAGTACTTC. Its translation: CASSLEQGSYEQYF.

This clone came up once. The chain joins TRBV3-1 (or the pseudogene TRBV3-2) to TRBJ1-2, with 9 bases matching TRBD1. Germline V gives CDR1 LGHDT, CDR2 YNNKEL (reference sequence). The CDR3 has 16 residues. The V and J ends lost 0 bases and 5 bases, in that order; junction bases with no gene match: 7. CDR3 DNA: TGTGCCAGCAGCCAAGATGTAGCGACAGGGGGGTATGGCTACACCTTC. Protein sequence: CASSQDVATGGYGYTF.

This sequence joins TRBV18 and TRBJ2-5, with 9 bases aligning to TRBD1. The V gene end was trimmed by 2 bases and the J gene end by 2 bases; junction bases not matched to a gene: 6. Germline V gene lookup returns CDR1 KGHSH and CDR2 LQKENI. The CDR3 loop spans 16 amino acids. The CDR3 nucleotides read TGTGCCAGCTCACCAGGGGGACAGGGATCGCAAGAGACCCAGTACTTC. It specifies CASSPGGQGSQETQYF.